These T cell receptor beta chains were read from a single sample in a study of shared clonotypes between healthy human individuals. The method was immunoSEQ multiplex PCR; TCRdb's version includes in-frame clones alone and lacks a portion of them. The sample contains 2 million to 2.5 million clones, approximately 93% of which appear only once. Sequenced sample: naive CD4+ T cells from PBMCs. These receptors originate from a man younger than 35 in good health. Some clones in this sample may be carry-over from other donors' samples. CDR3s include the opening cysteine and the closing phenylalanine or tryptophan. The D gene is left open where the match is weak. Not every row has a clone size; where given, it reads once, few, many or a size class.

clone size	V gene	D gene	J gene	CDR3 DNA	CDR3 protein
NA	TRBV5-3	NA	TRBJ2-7	TGTGCCAGAAGCCCCCTGGGGTACGAGCAGTACTTC	CARSPLGYEQYF
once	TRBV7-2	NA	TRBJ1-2	TGTGCCAGCAGCTTACAGTTTATCAGTCGAGGCTACACCTTC	CASSLQFISRGYTF
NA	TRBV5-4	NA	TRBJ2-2	TGTGCCAGCAGCTTGTCTTCGGGGGTCTCCGGGGAGCTGTTTTTT	CASSLSSGVSGELFF
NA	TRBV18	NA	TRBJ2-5	TGTGCCAGCTCACCTTTGGGTGTCCCAAGTGAGACCCAGTACTTC	CASSPLGVPSETQYF
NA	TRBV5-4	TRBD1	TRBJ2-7	TGTGCCAGCAGCTTGACAGGGGGCGCGTCCGAGCAGTACTTC	CASSLTGGASEQYF
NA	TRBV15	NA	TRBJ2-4	TGTGCCACCAGCAACCTTCAGAGGGCTGGTGCCAAAAACATTCAGTACTTC	CATSNLQRAGAKNIQYF
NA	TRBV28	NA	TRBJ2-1	TGTGCCAGCAGTTTATCACGGGGGAATGAGCAGTTCTTC	CASSLSRGNEQFF
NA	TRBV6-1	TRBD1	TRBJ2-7	TGTGCCAGCCCACCGGGACAGGGGGTTTACGAGCAGTACTTC	CASPPGQGVYEQYF
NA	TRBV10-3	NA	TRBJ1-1	TGTGCCATCAGACAGGACAGCCAGCTTAGGGCTTTCTTT	CAIRQDSQLRAFF
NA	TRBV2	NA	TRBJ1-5	TGTGCCAGCAGTGAAATGAATAGCAATCAGCCCCAGCATTTT	CASSEMNSNQPQHF
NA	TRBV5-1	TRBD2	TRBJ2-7	TGCGCCAGCAGCTTCGGACTAGCGGGTACATCCTACGAGCAGTACTTC	CASSFGLAGTSYEQYF
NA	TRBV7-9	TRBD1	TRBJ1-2	TGTGCCAGCAGCTTAAGCGGGACAGAGTATGGCTACACCTTC	CASSLSGTEYGYTF